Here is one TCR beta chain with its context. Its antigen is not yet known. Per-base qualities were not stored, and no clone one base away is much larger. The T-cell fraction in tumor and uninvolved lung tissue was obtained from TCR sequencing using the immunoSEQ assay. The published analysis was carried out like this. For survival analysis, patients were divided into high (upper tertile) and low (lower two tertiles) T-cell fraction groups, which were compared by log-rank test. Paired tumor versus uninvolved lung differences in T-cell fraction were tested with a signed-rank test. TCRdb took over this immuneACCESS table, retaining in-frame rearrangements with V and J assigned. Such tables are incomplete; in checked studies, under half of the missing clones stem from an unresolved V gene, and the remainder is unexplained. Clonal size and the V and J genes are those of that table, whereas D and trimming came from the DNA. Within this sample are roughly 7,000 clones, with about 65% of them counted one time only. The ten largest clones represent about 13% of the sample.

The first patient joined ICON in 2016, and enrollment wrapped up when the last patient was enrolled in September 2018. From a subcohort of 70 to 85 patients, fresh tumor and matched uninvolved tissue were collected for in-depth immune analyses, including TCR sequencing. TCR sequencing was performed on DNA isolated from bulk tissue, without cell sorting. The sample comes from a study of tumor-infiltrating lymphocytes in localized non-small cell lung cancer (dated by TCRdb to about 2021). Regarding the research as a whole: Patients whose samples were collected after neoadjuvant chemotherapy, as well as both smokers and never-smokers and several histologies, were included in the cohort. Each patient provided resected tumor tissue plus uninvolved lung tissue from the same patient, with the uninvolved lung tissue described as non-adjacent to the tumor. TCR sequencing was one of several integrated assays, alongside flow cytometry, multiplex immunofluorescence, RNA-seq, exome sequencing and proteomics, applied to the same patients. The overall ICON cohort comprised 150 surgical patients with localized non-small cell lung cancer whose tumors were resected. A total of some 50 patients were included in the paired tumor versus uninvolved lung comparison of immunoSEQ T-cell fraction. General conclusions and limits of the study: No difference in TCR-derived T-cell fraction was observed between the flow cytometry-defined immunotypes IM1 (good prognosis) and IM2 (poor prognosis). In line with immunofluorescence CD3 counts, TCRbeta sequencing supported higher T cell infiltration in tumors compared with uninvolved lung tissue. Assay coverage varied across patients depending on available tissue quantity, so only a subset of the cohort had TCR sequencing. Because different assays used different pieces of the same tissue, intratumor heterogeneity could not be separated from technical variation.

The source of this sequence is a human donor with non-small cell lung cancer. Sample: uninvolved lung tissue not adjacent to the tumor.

The CDR3: CASRSGTSGSGELFF. The nucleotide sequence reads as follows: TGCGCCAGCAGGTCAGGGACTAGCGGATCCGGGGAGCTGTTTTTT. The rearrangement joined TRBV5-1 to TRBJ2-2, and TRBD2 matches 11 of the central bases. After removal of 5 bases from V and 6 bases from J, the junction retains 6 bases not matched to a gene. The germline V gene supplies CDR1 SGHRS and CDR2 YFSETQ. CDR3 length: 15 amino acids, cysteine to phenylalanine. The entry retains the CDR3 DNA only, 45 bases that are in frame from base 1.